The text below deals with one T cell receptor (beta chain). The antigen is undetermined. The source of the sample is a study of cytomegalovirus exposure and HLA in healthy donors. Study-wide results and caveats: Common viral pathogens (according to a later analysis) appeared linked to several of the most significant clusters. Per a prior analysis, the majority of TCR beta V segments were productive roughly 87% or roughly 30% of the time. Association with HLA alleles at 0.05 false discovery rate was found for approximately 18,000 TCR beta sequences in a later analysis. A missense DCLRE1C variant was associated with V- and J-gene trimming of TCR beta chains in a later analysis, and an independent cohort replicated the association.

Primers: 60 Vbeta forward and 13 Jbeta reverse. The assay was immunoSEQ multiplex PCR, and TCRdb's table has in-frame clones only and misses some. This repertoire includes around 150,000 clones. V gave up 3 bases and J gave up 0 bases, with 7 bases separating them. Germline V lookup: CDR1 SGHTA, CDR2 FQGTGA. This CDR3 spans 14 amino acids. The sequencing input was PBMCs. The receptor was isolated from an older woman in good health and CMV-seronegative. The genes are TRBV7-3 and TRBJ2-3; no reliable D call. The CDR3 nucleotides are TGTGCCAGCAGCTTGGGCCCAAGCACAGATACGCAGTATTTT. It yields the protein CASSLGPSTDTQYF.